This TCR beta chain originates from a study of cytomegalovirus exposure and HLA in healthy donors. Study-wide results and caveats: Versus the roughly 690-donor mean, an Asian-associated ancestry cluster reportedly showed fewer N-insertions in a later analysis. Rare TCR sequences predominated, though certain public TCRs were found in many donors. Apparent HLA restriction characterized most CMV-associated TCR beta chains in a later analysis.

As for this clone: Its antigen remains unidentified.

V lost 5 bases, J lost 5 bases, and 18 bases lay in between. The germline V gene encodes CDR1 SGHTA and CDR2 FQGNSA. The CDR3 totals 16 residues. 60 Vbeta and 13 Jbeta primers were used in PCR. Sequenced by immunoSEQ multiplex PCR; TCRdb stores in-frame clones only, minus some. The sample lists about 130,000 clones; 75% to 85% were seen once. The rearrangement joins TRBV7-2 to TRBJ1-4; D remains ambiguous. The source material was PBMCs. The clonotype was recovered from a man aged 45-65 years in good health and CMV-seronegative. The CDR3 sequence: CASSVNAGERNEKLFF. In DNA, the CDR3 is TGTGCCAGCAGCGTAAATGCCGGGGAGAGAAATGAAAAACTGTTTTTT.